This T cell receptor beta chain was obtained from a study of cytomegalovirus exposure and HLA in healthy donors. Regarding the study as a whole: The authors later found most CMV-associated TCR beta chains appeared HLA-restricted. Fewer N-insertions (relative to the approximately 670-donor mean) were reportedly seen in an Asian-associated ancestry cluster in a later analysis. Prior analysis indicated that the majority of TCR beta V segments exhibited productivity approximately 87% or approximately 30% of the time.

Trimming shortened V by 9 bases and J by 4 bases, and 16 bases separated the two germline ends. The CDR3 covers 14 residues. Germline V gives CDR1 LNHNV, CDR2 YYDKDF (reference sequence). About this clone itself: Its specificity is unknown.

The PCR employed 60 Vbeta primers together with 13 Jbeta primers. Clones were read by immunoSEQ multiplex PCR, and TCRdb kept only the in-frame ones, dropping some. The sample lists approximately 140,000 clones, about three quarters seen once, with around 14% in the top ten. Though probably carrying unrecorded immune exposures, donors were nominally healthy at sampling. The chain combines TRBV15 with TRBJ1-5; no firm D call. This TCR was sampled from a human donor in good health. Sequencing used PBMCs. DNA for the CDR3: TGTGCCACTCTCGAGCGGCTCGGTAATCAGCCCCAGCATTTT. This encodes CATLERLGNQPQHF.